This entry lists 3 T cell receptor beta chains sequenced from one sample in a study of shared clonotypes between healthy human individuals. Measured with immunoSEQ multiplex PCR; TCRdb has only the in-frame clones, and not every one. The sample records 2.5 million or so clones, roughly nine tenths being singletons. The sequencing sample was made of naive CD4+ T cells sorted from blood. Subset here: CD45RA+ positively selected. These receptors were taken from a man younger than 35 in good health.

V is TRBV4-1 and J is TRBJ1-2; D remains ambiguous. This CDR3 contains 14 residues. The germline V gene encodes CDR1 MGHRA and CDR2 YSYEKL. Between the trimmed V and J ends, which lost 1 base and 0 bases, there was a span of 6 bases. CDR3 in DNA: TGCGCCAGCAGCCAAGGGGGTTCTAACTATGGCTACACCTTC. Its protein is CASSQGGSNYGYTF.

The chain employs TRBV5-5 and TRBJ2-5, with D possibly TRBD1 on 6 matching bases. The germline V gene has CDR1 SGHKS and CDR2 YYEKEE (reference sequence). This CDR3 is built from 14 residues. The V end lost 4 bases, the J end lost 2 bases, and 12 bases lay between the germline ends. The CDR3 region is CASSLWDIQETQYF. The CDR3 DNA reads TGTGCCAGCAGCCTATGGGACATACAAGAGACCCAGTACTTC.

This CDR3 is CASSPRDSYTGELFF. The CDR3 nucleotides read TGTGCCAGCAGCCCACGGGACAGTTACACCGGGGAGCTGTTTTTT. The chain is built from TRBV9 and TRBJ2-2; 7 nucleotides align to TRBD1. This CDR3 is 15 amino acids long. J was trimmed by 3 bases and V by 4 bases; bases with no gene match: 6. CDR1 and CDR2 from the germline V gene are SGDLS and YYNGEE. The full variable domain, rest sourced from reference TRBV9 and TRBJ2-2, is DSGVTQTPKHLITATGQRVTLRCSPRSGDLSVYWYQQSLDQGLQFLIQYYNGEERAKGNILERFSAQQFPDLHSELNLSSLELGDSALYFCASSPRDSYTGELFFGEGSRLTVL.